Each of the 25 T cell receptor beta chains below was sequenced from the same sample in a study of cytomegalovirus exposure and HLA in healthy donors. Researchers ran the PCR with 60 Vbeta and 13 Jbeta primers. TCRdb keeps only in-frame clones here, not all; method: immunoSEQ multiplex PCR. The sample yields about 140,000 clones, approximately 81% seen once. Sequenced: PBMCs. The receptors originated from a woman in her 40s in good health and CMV-seropositive.

The chain is built from TRBV10-3 and TRBJ1-1; perhaps TRBD1 as D (6 bases). This CDR3 comprises 14 residues. Germline V gives CDR1 ENHRY, CDR2 SYGVKD. Trimming pared 6 bases from V and 7 bases from J, leaving 18 bases between. CDR3 protein: CAISPQGGGREAFF. Written as DNA, the CDR3 is TGTGCCATCAGCCCGCAAGGGGGGGGGCGTGAAGCTTTCTTT.

The V and J genes are TRBV28 and TRBJ1-2; TRBD1 matches at 8 bases. V shed 9 bases, J shed 12 bases, and the junction held 15 bases outside the gene matches. In germline, CDR1 is MDHEN, CDR2 SYDVKM. The CDR3 has 13 amino acids. The chain's CDR3 is CASLPPGGGLHTF. As DNA, the CDR3 is TGTGCCAGTCTCCCGCCAGGGGGCGGCTTACACACCTTC.

The CDR3 bases are TGTGCCAGCAGACCGCTAGTGGGGGAGGGCCCTCGATCGAGAGAGCAGTACTTC. This gives the protein CASRPLVGEGPRSREQYF. This rearrangement joins TRBV27 to TRBJ2-7, with 7 positions matching TRBD2. V lost 6 bases and J lost 7; bases outside the gene matches: 24. Germline V lookup: CDR1 MNHEY, CDR2 SMNVEV (reference sequence). This CDR3 has 18 residues.

This clone has only a few counts. The chain links TRBV4-3 to TRBJ1-4, with 7 bases that match TRBD1. CDR3 length: 15 residues. Germline V gene data show CDR1 as LGHNA and CDR2 as YSLEER. J lost 5 bases, V lost 2 bases, and 5 bases had no gene match. CDR3 region: CASSQLGQRNEKLFF. In DNA, the CDR3 is TGCGCCAGCAGCCAACTGGGACAGAGGAATGAAAAACTGTTTTTT.

This sequence joins TRBV14 and TRBJ2-5; 11 bases agree with TRBD2. The CDR3 runs 18 residues. Germline CDR1 and CDR2: SGHDN and FVKESK. J gave up 9 bases and V 0 bases, and 15 bases lay outside the gene matches. The CDR3 coding sequence is TGTGCCAGCAGCCAAGATACGGTATTAGCGGGAGGGCAATCGGCCCAGTACTTC. This sequence encodes CASSQDTVLAGGQSAQYF.

The J gene is TRBJ1-2, the V gene TRBV30; TRBD1 matches 10 bases. V trimming: 2 bases; J trimming: 5 bases; junction bases outside the gene matches: 2. The CDR3 has 13 amino acids. Germline lookup yields CDR1 GTSNPN and CDR2 SVGIG (reference sequence). CDR3: CAWSQGQGYGYTF. DNA for the CDR3: TGTGCCTGGAGTCAGGGACAGGGGTATGGCTACACCTTC.

The chain is built from TRBV13 and TRBJ2-7, with 7 bases lining up with TRBD1. Germline CDR1 is PRHDT and CDR2 is FYEKMQ (reference sequence). The CDR3 runs to 15 residues. Trimming removed 1 base from V and 0 bases from J; junction bases left unmatched: 3. The CDR3 nucleotides read TGTGCCAGCAGCTTAGCGGGGACAGTCTCCTACGAGCAGTACTTC. Residues: CASSLAGTVSYEQYF.

This clone occurred once. The genes are TRBV5-1 and TRBJ1-6, with a possible D match to TRBD1 (5 bases). V gave up 4 bases and J gave up 0 bases, with 14 bases separating them. The CDR3 contains 17 residues. Germline CDR1 reads SGHRS; CDR2 reads YFSETQ. The CDR3 DNA reads TGCGCCAGCAGCCGTGGGGACTTCGGCTCCTATAATTCACCCCTCCACTTT. It codes for CASSRGDFGSYNSPLHF.

In the case of this clone: Other nucleotide sequences from this sample produce the same CDR3. The gene calls are TRBV6-6 and TRBJ2-1, with a possible D match to TRBD2 (6 bases). Trimming shortened V by 2 bases and J by 6 bases, and 8 bases separated the two germline ends. Per the germline V gene, CDR1 is MNHNY and CDR2 is SVGAGI (reference sequence). CDR3 length: 13 amino acids. The CDR3 loop reads CASSYLEGNEQFF. DNA of the CDR3: TGTGCCAGCAGTTACCTGGAGGGCAATGAGCAGTTCTTC.

Details on this clone: One end of the junction fails to match germline, which may point to a read error. V usage is TRBV5-6 and J usage is TRBJ2-7; tentatively, D is TRBD1 (6 bases). Germline CDR1 and CDR2: SGHDT and YYEEEE. CDR3 size: 13 residues. This chain's CDR3 is CASNLYGGHEQYF. The CDR3 DNA reads TGTGCCAGCAACTTGTATGGGGGCCACGAGCAGTACTTC.

The V gene is TRBV27, the J gene TRBJ2-5; TRBD2 is a possible D gene (6 bases). Germline V gene sequence: CDR1 MNHEY, CDR2 SMNVEV (reference sequence). V gave up 2 bases and J gave up 5 bases, with 21 bases separating them. The CDR3 totals 17 residues. The DNA of the CDR3 is TGTGCCAGCAGTTTAATCTCCCCCCGCAGGGAGGAGGAGACCCAGTACTTC. This codes for CASSLISPRREEETQYF.

This chain links TRBV6-5 with TRBJ2-7, with TRBD1 as a possible D gene (6 bases). CDR3 size: 14 residues. V lost 0 bases and J lost 3, with 9 bases in between. Germline V lookup: CDR1 MNHEY, CDR2 SVGAGI. This CDR3 is CASSYSTGIYEQYF. CDR3 sequence (DNA): TGTGCCAGCAGTTACTCGACAGGAATCTACGAGCAGTACTTC.

This rearrangement joins TRBV28 to TRBJ1-5; TRBD1 might be the D (5 bases). With 3 bases removed from V and 4 bases from J, the gap between germline ends came to 10 bases. CDR1 is MDHEN, CDR2 SYDVKM, per germline. The CDR3 has 14 amino acids. The CDR3 DNA follows: TGTGCCAGCAGTTTGGGGCCCCGGAATCAGCCCCAGCATTTT. It yields the protein CASSLGPRNQPQHF.

This clone was picked up a small number of times. This chain uses TRBV4-3 with TRBJ2-2; D is unresolved. The V gene's germline CDR1 is LGHNA and CDR2 YSLEER. The CDR3 totals 13 residues. V lost 1 base and J 7 bases, leaving 7 bases between the germline ends. DNA for the CDR3: TGCGCCAGCAGCCAAGGGTTCGGCGGGGAGCTGTTTTTT. Amino acid sequence: CASSQGFGGELFF.

V is TRBV7-8 and J is TRBJ2-2, with D possibly TRBD2 on 6 matching bases. V lost 1 base, J lost 4 bases, and 10 bases lay in between. Germline CDR1 and CDR2: SGHVS and FQNEAQ. This CDR3 region has 15 residues. CDR3 in DNA: TGTGCCAGCAGCTTAGGGCTAGCGACCACCGGGGAGCTGTTTTTT. Amino acid sequence: CASSLGLATTGELFF.

Concerning this clone: This CDR3 is also generated by other DNA sequences in the sample. CDR3 loop: CASSSGQGYEQYF. CDR3 in DNA: TGTGCCAGCAGTTCGGGACAGGGCTACGAGCAGTACTTC. The chain is built from TRBV28 and TRBJ2-7, with TRBD1 matching over 9 bases. V gave up 4 bases and J gave up 3 bases; unmatched junction bases: 1. The CDR3 is 13 amino acids. Germline CDR1 MDHEN, CDR2 SYDVKM.

The chain combines TRBV6-5 with TRBJ2-7, with D tentatively TRBD1 (6 bases). CDR3 length: 15 amino acids. Germline lookup yields CDR1 MNHEY and CDR2 SVGAGI. Trimming took 0 bases from V and 7 from J, leaving 16 bases between them. The CDR3 DNA reads as TGTGCCAGCAGTTACTCGGGGGCGCTTAGAAGAGAGCAGTACTTC. Its translation: CASSYSGALRREQYF.

This clone was seen a single time. The CDR3 reads CASSVVGAGGGETQYF. DNA of the CDR3: TGTGCCAGCAGCGTAGTGGGCGCGGGGGGTGGGGAGACCCAGTACTTC. V gene TRBV9 combines with J gene TRBJ2-5; 8 bases agree with TRBD2. The CDR3 sequence is 16 residues long. Germline CDR1 reads SGDLS; CDR2 reads YYNGEE. With 0 bases clipped from V and 5 bases from J, the junction kept 9 bases outside the gene matches.

The DNA for the CDR3 is TGTGCCAGCAGCTTAGGCGGGTCAGGACAGCCCCAGCATTTT. It is translated as CASSLGGSGQPQHF. This chain uses TRBV7-2 with TRBJ1-5; D gene uncertain. V shed 1 base and J shed 7 bases, with 11 bases lying between them. Germline values: CDR1 SGHTA, CDR2 FQGNSA. The CDR3 covers 14 residues.

The genes are TRBV19 and TRBJ2-3; 8 nucleotides align to TRBD1. The germline V gene has CDR1 LNHDA and CDR2 SQIVND (reference sequence). The CDR3 totals 16 residues. Trimming took 4 bases from V and 3 from J; bases not matched to a gene: 9. The CDR3 region is CASSNLGQGATDTQYF. Here the CDR3 DNA reads TGTGCCAGTAGTAATTTGGGGCAGGGGGCAACAGATACGCAGTATTTT.

This clone has only one observation. The rearrangement links TRBV5-6 to TRBJ1-6, with 7 bases that match TRBD1. The germline V gene encodes CDR1 SGHDT and CDR2 YYEEEE. The CDR3 extends over 17 amino acids. Unmatched junction bases numbered 6, after V lost 3 bases and J lost 0 bases. The CDR3 sequence: CASSWRGQSSYNSPLHF. Here the CDR3 DNA reads TGTGCCAGCAGCTGGAGGGGGCAGTCCTCCTATAATTCACCCCTCCACTTT.

The J gene is TRBJ2-3, the V gene TRBV4-2, with D possibly being TRBD1 (5 bases). Trimming removed 4 bases at V and 2 bases at J, with 22 bases between. Germline V gene lookup returns CDR1 LGHNA and CDR2 YNFKEQ. The CDR3 spans 18 residues. The CDR3 region has the DNA TGTGCCAGCAGCCGGGATTCCTTACCAGGGAACCCCACAGATACGCAGTATTTT. This translates into CASSRDSLPGNPTDTQYF.

The chain is built from TRBV19 and TRBJ1-2; 10 bases line up with TRBD1. Germline CDR1 is LNHDA and CDR2 is SQIVND (reference sequence). Trimming took 4 bases from V and 2 from J; bases not matched to a gene: 4. The CDR3 runs 15 residues. This CDR3 reads CASSRDRGTNYGYTF. The DNA for the CDR3 is TGTGCCAGTAGTAGGGACAGGGGAACGAACTATGGCTACACCTTC.

CDR3 amino acids: CASNPGGNSYEQYF. In DNA form, the CDR3 reads TGTGCCAGCAACCCCGGGGGGAACTCCTACGAGCAGTACTTC. The V and J genes are TRBV7-2 and TRBJ2-7; the match to TRBD2 covers 7 bases. This CDR3 has 14 residues. V lost 7 bases to trimming and J lost 0 bases; unmatched junction nucleotides: 6. The germline CDR1 and CDR2 sequences are SGHTA and FQGNSA.

The chain combines TRBV11-2 with TRBJ2-2; 8 bases match TRBD2. Germline assignment: CDR1 SGHAT and CDR2 FQNNGV. The CDR3 covers 14 residues. The ends lost 5 bases at V and 7 bases at J; junction bases unmatched: 6. The CDR3 coding sequence is TGTGCCAGCAGCCCAGGGACTAGTCACGGGGAGCTGTTTTTT. It yields the protein CASSPGTSHGELFF. Based on the CDR3 plus reference TRBV11-2 and TRBJ2-2, the full variable domain is EAGVAQSPRYKIIEKRQSVAFWCNPISGHATLYWYQQILGQGPKLLIQFQNNGVVDDSQLPKDRFSAERLKGVDSTLKIQPAKLEDSAVYLCASSPGTSHGELFFGEGSRLTVL.